This TCR beta chain was retrieved from a study of OX40 agonist ivuxolimab in advanced cancers. Sequencing used immunoSEQ multiplex PCR; TCRdb keeps in-frame clones, though not all of them. The sample carries 95,000 to 100,000 clones, 90% to 95% recorded once. Findings of the study overall: The 0.1-3.0 mg/kg partial responders had among the lowest clonal expansion. Some nonresponders also had low normalized T-cell clonal expansion.

This CDR3 spans 13 amino acids. V dropped 2 bases and J dropped 10 bases, with 15 bases sitting between them. The germline V gene encodes CDR1 GTSNPN and CDR2 SVGIG (reference sequence). With respect to this clone: Its specificity is not known.

At cycle 4 day 1, cycle 7 day 1, and baseline, blood was sampled. This sequence was found in an adult with an advanced solid tumor such as melanoma, head and neck, liver or kidney cancer. V gene TRBV30 combines with J gene TRBJ2-1; TRBD1 might be the D (5 bases). The source was CD4+ or CD8+ T cells sorted from blood, collected in a trial of the OX40 agonist ivuxolimab. The CDR3 sequence: CAWSNKKSGEQFF. In nucleotides, the CDR3 is TGTGCCTGGAGTAACAAAAAGTCAGGGGAGCAGTTCTTC.